These T cell receptor beta chains were read from a single sample in a study of cytomegalovirus exposure and HLA in healthy donors. The method was immunoSEQ multiplex PCR; TCRdb's version includes in-frame clones alone and lacks a portion of them. The table shows more than 90,000 clones, with about 94% occurring only once. Sequenced material: PBMCs. The receptors come from a woman in her twenties or thirties in good health and CMV-seropositive. Both conserved end residues are part of each CDR3. The order of the fields is clone size, J gene, D gene, V gene, CDR3 DNA, CDR3 protein. D genes are given only for firm matches. The listing skips clone size in some rows; elsewhere it reads once, few, many or a size class.

- | TRBJ1-4 | - | TRBV29-1 | TGCAGCGTTGTTCTAGTGAACGGTGAAAAACTGTTTTTT | CSVVLVNGEKLFF
- | TRBJ2-7 | TRBD1 | TRBV29-1 | TGCAGCGCCCTGGACAGGAGCTACGAGCAGTACTTC | CSALDRSYEQYF
- | TRBJ2-7 | TRBD1 | TRBV7-2 | TGTGCCAGCAGCTTAGCCGGACAGGGCTACGAGCAGTACTTC | CASSLAGQGYEQYF
- | TRBJ1-2 | - | TRBV9 | TGTGCCAGCAGCGTCCTAGCCATAGGACAGAGCTATGGCTACACCTTC | CASSVLAIGQSYGYTF
- | TRBJ2-7 | TRBD1 | TRBV7-2 | TGTGCCAGCAGCTACCGGACAGGGGGTACTTACTACGAGCAGTACTTC | CASSYRTGGTYYEQYF
- | TRBJ2-3 | TRBD1 | TRBV2 | TGTGCCAGCGCTCCTACAGGGGCGGCAGATACGCAGTATTTT | CASAPTGAADTQYF
- | TRBJ2-7 | TRBD2 | TRBV23-1 | TGCGCCAGCTTTTCCCGGGACCCCAAGACTAGCTTTACCTACGAGCAGTACTTC | CASFSRDPKTSFTYEQYF
- | TRBJ2-5 | - | TRBV7-9 | TGTGCCAGCAGCTTGGTGCAGTACCAAGAGACCCAGTACTTC | CASSLVQYQETQYF
- | TRBJ2-7 | TRBD1 | TRBV10-1 | TGCGCCAGCAGGGCCGAAGGGGACAGCCTCCCCGGCGAGCAGTACTTC | CASRAEGDSLPGEQYF
few | TRBJ1-4 | TRBD1 | TRBV30 | TGTGCCTGGAGGCCAGGTAACAGGGGGCTAAATGAAAAACTGTTTTTT | CAWRPGNRGLNEKLFF
- | TRBJ1-5 | - | TRBV30 | TGTGCCTGGAGTAAGCGCAATCAGCCCCAGCATTTT | CAWSKRNQPQHF
- | TRBJ2-2 | TRBD1 | TRBV5-8 | TGTGCCAGCAGCCCGACTCGACAGGGATGGACCGGGGAGCTGTTTTTT | CASSPTRQGWTGELFF
once | TRBJ1-5 | TRBD1 | TRBV10-3 | TGTGCCATCAGTGAGACCGGGACAGCCAATCAGCCCCAGCATTTT | CAISETGTANQPQHF
- | TRBJ2-7 | TRBD2 | TRBV28 | TGTGCCAGCAGCCCTAGCGGGAGGGCCTTTGAGCAGTACTTC | CASSPSGRAFEQYF
- | TRBJ2-7 | - | TRBV20-1 | TGCAGTCCCTTTAGCCTCGAGCAGTACTTC | CSPFSLEQYF
- | TRBJ2-3 | - | TRBV30 | TGTGCCTGGAGGGGGGGACTGAGCACAGATACGCAGTATTTT | CAWRGGLSTDTQYF
- | TRBJ2-5 | TRBD1 | TRBV18 | TGTGCCAGCTCAACCGGGACAGGGGAGACCCAGTACTTC | CASSTGTGETQYF
- | TRBJ1-1 | - | TRBV4-2 | TGTGCCAGCAGCCAAGACGGCGGGGGGCCCCGGAACACTGAAGCTTTCTTT | CASSQDGGGPRNTEAFF
- | TRBJ2-3 | TRBD1 | TRBV5-1 | TGCGCCAGCAGCTTCCAGGACAGGGCCACAGATACGCAGTATTTT | CASSFQDRATDTQYF
- | TRBJ2-5 | - | TRBV5-1 | TGCGCCACCTCCTTTGGAGGGGTCCAAGAGACCCAGTACTTC | CATSFGGVQETQYF
- | TRBJ1-5 | - | TRBV28 | TGTGCCAGCACCCTGGCCAGGCCCAATCAGCCCCAGCATTTT | CASTLARPNQPQHF